This TCR beta chain was sequenced for a study of PD-1 and CTLA-4 blockade in melanoma (dated by TCRdb to the early 2020s). Turning to the overall study: The study compared how PD-1 blockade and CTLA-4 blockade affected the melanoma-reactive CD8 T cell response in patients with melanoma.

Points on this clone: It lacks a known antigen. No much larger clone is present one base from it, and per-base qualities are unavailable.

The library came from the immunoSEQ multiplex PCR assay. What TCRdb holds here is the immuneACCESS table cut down to in-frame rearrangements. Part of the clones is not present; checked against another copy, under half of the missing clones reflect an unresolved V gene, and the others are unexplained. This sample is represented by more than 9,000 clones; approximately 80% of them were singletons. Roughly 30% of the sample belongs to the ten largest clones. CDR1 SGHTA and CDR2 FQGNSA were looked up in the germline V gene. V is cut by 0 bases and J by 3 bases, and the space between the germline ends is 12 bases. The cysteine opens and the phenylalanine closes a CDR3 of 15 amino acids. Of the read, only the CDR3 DNA is kept; its 45 bases are in frame from base 1.

The starting material was CD8+ T cells from peripheral blood, obtained from a patient given anti-PD-1 treatment. The receptor was isolated from a human donor with melanoma. Here the chain combines TRBV7-2 and TRBJ2-7; D gene: possibly TRBD2, on 5 matching bases. The DNA sequence is given as TGTGCCAGCAGCTTAGCGGGAGAGGTAGTCTACGAGCAGTACTTC. The resulting protein is CASSLAGEVVYEQYF. The full variable domain, with segments outside the CDR3 supplied by the reference TRBV7-2 and TRBJ2-7 proteins, appears as GAGVSQSPSNKVTEKGKDVELRCDPISGHTALYWYRQSLGQGLEFLIYFQGNSAPDKSGLPSDRFSAERTGGSVSTLTIQRTQQEDSAVYLCASSLAGEVVYEQYFGPGTRLTVT.